Listed here are 29 T cell receptor beta chains from one sample, sequenced in a study of CDR3 diversity in severe acne. Each CDR3 protein is one row after TCRdb ran MiXCR on the PCR reads. The table lists more than 70,000 distinct CDR3 sequences, around 54% of them singletons. Sequencing input: blood. These receptors came from a male donor with severe acne vulgaris.

The CDR3, as DNA: TGTGCCAGCAGCTTGGTAGCTAACTATGGCTACACCTTC. Residues: CASSLVANYGYTF. The chain employs TRBV5-4 and TRBJ1-2; D gene uncertain. Trimming took off 0 bases at V and 0 bases at J, with 3 bases between the two ends. The length of the CDR3 is 13 residues. Germline CDR1 is SGHNT and CDR2 is YYREEE (reference sequence).

The V gene is TRBV28, the J gene TRBJ2-7; tentative D call: TRBD1 (5 bases). Germline V gene sequence: CDR1 MDHEN, CDR2 SYDVKM. CDR3 length equals 14 residues. Trimming pared 1 base from V and 3 bases from J, leaving 10 bases between. The CDR3: CASSLFGQGYEQYF. The DNA of the CDR3 is TGTGCCAGCAGTTTATTTGGCCAGGGCTACGAGCAGTACTTC. The full variable domain, in which reference TRBV28 and TRBJ2-7 provide the parts outside the CDR3, is DVKVTQSSRYLVKRTGEKVFLECVQDMDHENMFWYRQDPGLGLRLIYFSYDVKMKEKGDIPEGYSVSREKKERFSLILESASTNQTSMYLCASSLFGQGYEQYFGPGTRLTVT.

V usage is TRBV12-3 or TRBV12-4 and J usage is TRBJ1-1; no clear D gene. Trimming shortened V by 1 base and J by 4 bases, and 13 bases separated the two germline ends. The CDR3 length is 15 residues. This CDR3 is CASSLDKGWSTEAFF. The DNA of the CDR3 is TGTGCCAGCAGTTTAGATAAGGGATGGAGCACTGAAGCTTTCTTT.

In regard to this clonotype: This clone may be a read error of a much larger clone one base away. V and J are TRBV10-2 and TRBJ2-1; the D gene is possibly TRBD2 (5 bases). The CDR3 covers 14 residues. Germline loops: CDR1 WSHSY, CDR2 SAAADI. In nucleotides, the CDR3 is TGCGCCAGGAGTGAGTCTAAGAGGGTCCGGGAGCAGTTCTTC. Its translation is CARSESKRVREQFF.

This clonotype occurred a few times. The gene calls are TRBV20-1 and TRBJ2-7; 9 positions match TRBD1. Germline V gene data show CDR1 as DFQATT and CDR2 as SNEGSKA (reference sequence). The CDR3 has 14 residues. After removal of 0 bases from V and 3 bases from J, the junction contained 3 bases not matched to a gene. CDR3: CSARETGGGYEQYF. The CDR3, as DNA: TGCAGTGCTAGAGAGACAGGGGGAGGCTACGAGCAGTACTTC.

The rearrangement uses TRBV2 and TRBJ2-7, with 12 positions matching TRBD2. The CDR3 loop spans 18 amino acids. Germline V gives CDR1 SNHLY, CDR2 FYNNEI. J was trimmed by 5 bases and V by 5 bases; bases with no gene match: 16. The CDR3: CASSLSAYPGLAGDEQYF. Here the CDR3 DNA reads TGTGCCAGCAGTTTATCGGCCTACCCGGGACTAGCGGGCGACGAGCAGTACTTC.

A remark on this clonotype: The CDR3 carries no conserved terminal phenylalanine or tryptophan, so it likely arises from a read error. The V call is TRBV7-9, the J call TRBJ1-2; D is uncertain. The CDR3 contains 10 residues. V was shortened by 9 bases and J by 3 bases, with 5 bases between the two germline ends. CDR1 and CDR2 (germline): SEHNR, FQNEAQ (reference sequence). The CDR3 nucleotides are TGTGCCAGGCGGGACTATGGCTACACCCTC. It codes for CARRDYGYTL.

This clonotype was detected once. The rearrangement joins TRBV6-6 to TRBJ1-1, with 10 bases identical to TRBD1. Germline CDR1 MNHNY, CDR2 SVGAGI (reference sequence). The CDR3 extends over 15 amino acids. V shed 5 bases, J shed 3 bases, and the junction held 6 bases outside the gene matches. The DNA of the CDR3 is TGTGCCAGCAGTGAAGGGACAGGGGTTTACACTGAAGCTTTCTTT. It is translated as CASSEGTGVYTEAFF.

This clonotype appeared many times. The rearrangement uses TRBV12-3 or TRBV12-4 and TRBJ2-2, with 11 bases matching TRBD2. V shed 7 bases and J 2 bases; nucleotides not matched to a gene: 3. This CDR3 spans 15 amino acids. The CDR3 DNA reads TGTGCCAGCAACCGACTAGCGGGAAACACCGGGGAGCTGTTTTTT. It codes for CASNRLAGNTGELFF.

The chain uses TRBV3-1 and TRBJ2-3, with D tentatively TRBD2 (6 bases). Trimming took off 6 bases at V and 3 bases at J, with 22 bases between the two ends. Germline assignment: CDR1 LGHDT and CDR2 YNNKEL (reference sequence). CDR3 length: 17 amino acids. The CDR3 region is CASSPEAGTLGTDTQYF. In DNA form, the CDR3 reads TGTGCCAGCAGTCCCGAGGCGGGGACGTTGGGGACAGATACGCAGTATTTT.

By share, this clonotype counts as medium-sized. This chain uses TRBV12-3 or TRBV12-4 with TRBJ2-3; D may correspond to TRBD1 or TRBD2 (5 bases each). The CDR3 sequence is 15 residues long. V lost 1 base to trimming and J lost 0 bases, with 8 bases between them. CDR3 sequence reads: CASSLVGDSTDTQYF. In DNA form, the CDR3 reads TGTGCCAGCAGTTTAGTTGGGGACAGCACAGATACGCAGTATTTT.

This clonotype was observed a few times. V usage is TRBV10-3 and J usage is TRBJ1-5, with 8 bases matching TRBD1. The CDR3 length is 16 residues. J lost 6 bases, V lost 0 bases, and 7 bases had no gene match. The germline gives CDR1 ENHRY, CDR2 SYGVKD. In DNA form, the CDR3 reads TGTGCCATCAGTGAGTCAGGGACAGGTCTTACTCAGCCCCAGCATTTT. Translated, it gives CAISESGTGLTQPQHF.

For this clonotype: One end of the junction fails to match germline, which may point to a read error. The chain has TRBV5-5 and TRBJ2-7, with TRBD1 as a possible D gene (5 bases). The CDR3 extends over 14 amino acids. Germline CDR1 and CDR2: SGHKS and YYEKEE (reference sequence). CDR3 sequence (DNA): TGTGCCAGCAGCTTGGGGCAGGGCGTCCACGAGCGGTACTTC. Encoded protein: CASSLGQGVHERYF.

This clonotype was recorded many times. The genes are TRBV28 and TRBJ2-5; D is undetermined. Deletions cut 4 bases from V and 4 bases from J, with 10 bases between. This CDR3 has 13 amino acids. Germline-derived CDR1 and CDR2 are MDHEN and SYDVKM. Written as DNA, the CDR3 is TGTGCCAGCAGTTATCCGGCCCTAGAGACCCAGTACTTC. Protein sequence: CASSYPALETQYF.

In this sample, this clonotype turned up a few times. The V call is TRBV29-1, the J call TRBJ1-2; D is unresolved. CDR1 is SQVTM and CDR2 is ANQGSEA in the germline V gene. This CDR3 contains 14 residues. Trimming pared 5 bases from V and 8 bases from J, leaving 21 bases between. CDR3 coding DNA: TGCAGCGTTCACCTCAGCGGGCCCTTCTCAGGCTACACCTTC. Its protein is CSVHLSGPFSGYTF. Full variable domain (missing parts from reference TRBV29-1 and TRBJ1-2): SAVISQKPSRDICQRGTSLTIQCQVDSQVTMMFWYRQQPGQSLTLIATANQGSEATYESGFVIDKFPISRPNLTFSTLTVSNMSPEDSSIYLCSVHLSGPFSGYTFGSGTRLTVV.

This clonotype has just a few counts. This sequence joins TRBV6-1 and TRBJ2-2, with D maybe TRBD1 (6 bases). There are 15 residues in the CDR3. V was cut by 3 bases and J by 4 bases, with 12 bases left in between. Per the germline V gene, CDR1 is MNHNS and CDR2 is SASEGT. The CDR3: CASSDGADSTGELFF. The CDR3 coding sequence is TGTGCCAGCAGTGATGGAGCGGACAGCACCGGGGAGCTGTTTTTT.

This chain uses TRBV10-3 with TRBJ2-3, with 10 bases matching TRBD2. V was clipped by 10 bases and J by 4 bases; unmatched bases: 17. This CDR3 region has 17 residues. Germline lookup yields CDR1 ENHRY and CDR2 SYGVKD. The CDR3 coding sequence is TGTGCCACCCGAACTCTTGCTAGCGGGAGTCTCTCAGATACGCAGTATTTT. Protein sequence: CATRTLASGSLSDTQYF.

This clonotype ranks as medium-sized. The chain links TRBV7-3 to TRBJ2-1; 8 nucleotides agree with TRBD1. The CDR3 has 15 amino acids. CDR1 is SGHTA and CDR2 is FQGTGA in the germline V gene. The junction had 5 bases not matched to a gene; V was cut back by 3 bases and J by 4 bases. The CDR3 here is CASSLPGGAYNEQFF. The DNA for the CDR3 is TGTGCCAGCAGCTTGCCAGGGGGCGCGTACAATGAGCAGTTCTTC.

At least ten counts were recorded for this clonotype. V gene TRBV10-3 combines with J gene TRBJ2-2; 14 bases match TRBD2. There are 18 residues in the CDR3. Trimming cost V 3 bases and J 2 bases; bases outside gene matches: 5. Germline values: CDR1 ENHRY, CDR2 SYGVKD. DNA of the CDR3: TGTGCCATCAGTGACAGGACTAGCGGGAGGACTAACACCGGGGAGCTGTTTTTT. It translates to CAISDRTSGRTNTGELFF.

At least ten counts were recorded for this clonotype. V and J are TRBV5-6 and TRBJ1-2; D perhaps matches TRBD1 (6 bases). Germline CDR1 SGHDT, CDR2 YYEEEE. V was shortened by 0 bases and J by 4 bases, with 13 bases between the two germline ends. The CDR3 consists of 15 residues. CDR3 protein: CASSLGTENPYGYTF. The CDR3 nucleotides are TGTGCCAGCAGCTTGGGGACAGAGAACCCCTATGGCTACACCTTC. The entire variable domain, with the rest obtained from reference TRBV5-6 and TRBJ1-2, is as follows: DAGVTQSPTHLIKTRGQQVTLRCSPKSGHDTVSWYQQALGQGPQFIFQYYEEEERQRGNFPDRFSGHQFPNYSSELNVNALLLGDSALYLCASSLGTENPYGYTFGSGTRLTVV.

This clonotype was observed a few times. This sequence joins TRBV7-9 and TRBJ2-6, with unresolved D. Germline lookup yields CDR1 SEHNR and CDR2 FQNEAQ (reference sequence). The length of the CDR3 is 15 residues. Trimming took 4 bases from V and 3 from J, leaving 10 bases between them. The CDR3, as DNA: TGTGCCAGCAGCTCCGGCCTGGGTGGGGCCAACGTCCTGACTTTC. Protein: CASSSGLGGANVLTF.

As for this clonotype: One base away lies a much larger clone, so this may be a sequencing read error. The rearrangement uses TRBV5-1 and TRBJ2-7; possibly TRBD1 for D (6 bases). Germline V gene data show CDR1 as SGHRS and CDR2 as YFSETQ. V shed 5 bases and J shed 0 bases, with 9 bases lying between them. This CDR3 has 13 residues. The CDR3 DNA follows: TGCGCCAGCAGAGAAGGGGGCTCCTACGAGCAGTACTTC. This translates into CASREGGSYEQYF.

V is TRBV19 and J is TRBJ1-5; D is perhaps TRBD1 (6 bases). This CDR3 is built from 15 residues. The ends were cut back, 3 bases at V and 0 bases at J, with 9 bases in the middle. CDR1 and CDR2 from the germline V gene are LNHDA and SQIVND (reference sequence). As DNA, the CDR3 is TGTGCCAGTAGTATGGACAGCTATAGCAATCAGCCCCAGCATTTT. Translated, it gives CASSMDSYSNQPQHF.

This clonotype was found a few times. The V call is TRBV13, the J call TRBJ1-2; 8 positions agree with TRBD1. In germline, CDR1 is PRHDT, CDR2 FYEKMQ (reference sequence). This CDR3 spans 14 amino acids. V lost 0 bases and J lost 3; bases outside the gene matches: 0. The CDR3 DNA reads TGTGCCAGCAGCTTAGGGGACAGGGACTATGGCTACACCTTC. Encoded protein: CASSLGDRDYGYTF.

The rearrangement uses TRBV25-1 and TRBJ1-6; the D gene is possibly TRBD1 (6 bases). This CDR3 is built from 13 residues. Germline values: CDR1 MGHDK, CDR2 SYGVNS. Trimming took off 7 bases at V and 7 bases at J, with 11 bases between the two ends. The CDR3 sequence is CASITGWNSPLHF. The CDR3 region has the DNA TGTGCCAGCATAACAGGGTGGAATTCACCCCTCCACTTT.

The CDR3 DNA reads TGTGCCAGTGGAGGGGTCCTCTTCACAGATACGCAGTATTTT. Its protein product is CASGGVLFTDTQYF. The chain links TRBV19 to TRBJ2-3, with D possibly matching TRBD2 (6 bases). The CDR3 sequence is 14 residues long. Trimming pared 8 bases from V and 2 bases from J, leaving 14 bases between. From germline, CDR1 is LNHDA and CDR2 SQIVND (reference sequence). Full variable domain (missing parts from reference TRBV19 and TRBJ2-3): DGGITQSPKYLFRKEGQNVTLSCEQNLNHDAMYWYRQDPGQGLRLIYYSQIVNDFQKGDIAEGYSVSREKKESFPLTVTSAQKNPTAFYLCASGGVLFTDTQYFGPGTRLTVL.

About this clonotype: At one of its ends the junction is not consistent with the germline gene, which may arise from a read error. This chain links TRBV12-3 or TRBV12-4 with TRBJ1-5, with a tentative D call TRBD1 (5 bases). This CDR3 contains 15 residues. The CDR3 sequence: CASSSRGPNNQPQRF. CDR3 DNA sequence: TGTGCCAGCAGTTCAAGGGGACCTAACAATCAGCCCCAGCGTTTT.

There are many counts of this clonotype. The chain couples TRBV20-1 to TRBJ2-7; 8 nucleotides agree with TRBD2. CDR3 size: 13 residues. Germline loops: CDR1 DFQATT, CDR2 SNEGSKA (reference sequence). As DNA, the CDR3 is TGCAGAGCTGGTGCGGGAGGAAGGGACGAGCAGTACTTC. It yields the protein CRAGAGGRDEQYF.

The rearrangement links TRBV11-1 to TRBJ2-7; the D gene is possibly TRBD1 (6 bases). The germline gives CDR1 SGHAT, CDR2 FQDESV (reference sequence). Trimming cost V 2 bases and J 0 bases, with 14 bases left between them. The CDR3 sequence is 16 residues long. Here the CDR3 reads CASSLSGAHLSYEQYF. The CDR3, as DNA: TGTGCCAGCAGCTTATCAGGGGCCCACCTCTCCTACGAGCAGTACTTC.